A single sample is the source of the 18 T cell receptor beta chains below, sequenced in a study of T cells expressing NK-cell markers (TCRdb year 2020). Library method: 5' RACE. The listed sequencing device is Illumina HiSeq 2000. TCRdb reprocessed the reads, and each CDR3 protein sequence is entered once, without DNA. The sample table on file contains 350,000 to 400,000 distinct CDR3 sequences. The ten largest make up about 10% of the sample. Specimen: blood T cells: a sorted CD56 or NKG2C T cell subset, CD4+ or CD8+ T cells, or bulk PBMC T cells (not recorded which). Source of these receptors: a woman in her 50s in good health. Donor details come from another sample of the same person, matched by shared clones.

This chain connects TRBV24-1 to TRBJ2-1; TCRdb's assignment of TRBD1 cannot be checked, as there is no DNA. The CDR3 has 17 amino acids. Germline CDR1 KGHDR, CDR2 SFDVKD. The CDR3 region is CATGKTGGDGEWNEQFF.

V usage is TRBV3-1 and J usage is TRBJ2-7; TCRdb selects TRBD1, and the lack of DNA leaves this call unchecked. The CDR3 has 16 residues. The germline V gene has CDR1 LGHDT and CDR2 YNNKEL (reference sequence). CDR3 sequence reads: CATHPGVGDTSREQYF.

The rearrangement joins TRBV20-1 to TRBJ2-1; TCRdb's D call, TRBD2, is unchecked because there is no DNA. The germline gives CDR1 DFQATT, CDR2 SNEGSKA (reference sequence). CDR3 length: 13 amino acids. The chain's CDR3 is CSAPPTRNGEQFF.

The J gene is TRBJ2-4, the V gene TRBV7-2; TCRdb's D call of TRBD2 is untestable without DNA. The CDR3 has 18 amino acids. The germline gives CDR1 SGHTA, CDR2 FQGNSA. The CDR3 here is CASSDRTSGQIAKNIQYF.

This chain links TRBV29-1 with TRBJ1-6; no DNA is available, so the TRBD1 call from TCRdb remains unchecked. The germline CDR1 and CDR2 sequences are SQVTM and ANQGSEA. The CDR3 is 17 residues long. Here the CDR3 reads CSARGQGAIWWNSPLHF.

The V call is TRBV7-9, the J call TRBJ2-1; absent DNA, TCRdb's TRBD2 call cannot be checked. The CDR3 length is 17 residues. Germline loops: CDR1 SEHNR, CDR2 FQNEAQ (reference sequence). This chain's CDR3 is CASSRTSGSSVGNEQFF.

The chain has TRBV20-1 and TRBJ1-5; the D call from TCRdb, TRBD1, cannot be confirmed without DNA. Germline V gene lookup returns CDR1 DFQATT and CDR2 SNEGSKA (reference sequence). This CDR3 spans 14 amino acids. CDR3 sequence reads: CSANYGDRSQPQHF.

J is TRBJ2-1 and V is TRBV29-1. CDR3 size: 13 residues. Germline loops: CDR1 SQVTM, CDR2 ANQGSEA. The CDR3 loop is CSVEDLESFGQFF.

The chain combines TRBV7-8 with TRBJ2-1; TCRdb's assignment of TRBD1 cannot be checked, as there is no DNA. CDR1 is SGHVS and CDR2 is FQNEAQ in the germline V gene. CDR3 length equals 13 residues. The CDR3 is CASGRGLDNEQFF.

The chain joins TRBV12-3 or TRBV12-4 to TRBJ2-7; without DNA, the TCRdb call of TRBD1 cannot be checked. The CDR3 covers 18 residues. The CDR3 region is CASSFNPLGGRGAYEQYF.

The chain links TRBV11-2 to TRBJ2-3; TCRdb indicates TRBD1, and absent DNA this call remains unverified. CDR1 and CDR2 (germline): SGHAT, FQNNGV. This CDR3 comprises 17 residues. CDR3 residues: CASSLAPHGPSTDTQYF.

V usage is TRBV7-9 and J usage is TRBJ1-1. CDR1 SEHNR and CDR2 FQNEAQ come from the germline V gene (reference sequence). The CDR3 runs 14 residues. The CDR3 region is CASSLGPGEGWAFF. The complete variable domain, with remaining parts taken from reference TRBV7-9 and TRBJ1-1, reads DTGVSQNPRHKITKRGQNVTFRCDPISEHNRLYWYRQTLGQGPEFLTYFQNEAQLEKSRLLSDRFSAERPKGSFSTLEIQRTEQGDSAMYLCASSLGPGEGWAFFGQGTRLTVV.

V is TRBV12-3 or TRBV12-4 and J is TRBJ2-7; as DNA is missing, the TRBD2 call by TCRdb cannot be tested. The CDR3 contains 13 residues. CDR3 sequence: CASTRGNQYEQYF.

The chain is built from TRBV29-1 and TRBJ2-5; TCRdb reports TRBD1, a call that lacks DNA to check it against. The CDR3 has 14 residues. CDR1 is SQVTM and CDR2 is ANQGSEA in the germline V gene. CDR3: CSTQLDRVQETQYF.

V and J are TRBV10-2 and TRBJ2-1; there is no DNA to check the TCRdb D call of TRBD2. CDR1 is WSHSY and CDR2 is SAAADI in the germline V gene. The CDR3 has 19 residues. This CDR3 reads CASSESGLAGGRSYNEQFF.

V and J are TRBV30 and TRBJ2-1; TCRdb's D gene call, TRBD1, goes unchecked for lack of DNA. CDR1 and CDR2 from the germline V gene are GTSNPN and SVGIG (reference sequence). The CDR3 covers 11 residues. The CDR3 spells CAWSVGALQFF.

V is TRBV12-3 or TRBV12-4 and J is TRBJ2-1; TCRdb selects TRBD1, and the lack of DNA leaves this call unchecked. The CDR3 is made up of 18 amino acids. The CDR3 sequence: CASSLEMSGAPRGNEQFF.

V gene TRBV5-1 combines with J gene TRBJ2-3. Germline CDR1 SGHRS, CDR2 YFSETQ. The CDR3 loop spans 11 amino acids. The CDR3 spells CASSLLDTQYF.